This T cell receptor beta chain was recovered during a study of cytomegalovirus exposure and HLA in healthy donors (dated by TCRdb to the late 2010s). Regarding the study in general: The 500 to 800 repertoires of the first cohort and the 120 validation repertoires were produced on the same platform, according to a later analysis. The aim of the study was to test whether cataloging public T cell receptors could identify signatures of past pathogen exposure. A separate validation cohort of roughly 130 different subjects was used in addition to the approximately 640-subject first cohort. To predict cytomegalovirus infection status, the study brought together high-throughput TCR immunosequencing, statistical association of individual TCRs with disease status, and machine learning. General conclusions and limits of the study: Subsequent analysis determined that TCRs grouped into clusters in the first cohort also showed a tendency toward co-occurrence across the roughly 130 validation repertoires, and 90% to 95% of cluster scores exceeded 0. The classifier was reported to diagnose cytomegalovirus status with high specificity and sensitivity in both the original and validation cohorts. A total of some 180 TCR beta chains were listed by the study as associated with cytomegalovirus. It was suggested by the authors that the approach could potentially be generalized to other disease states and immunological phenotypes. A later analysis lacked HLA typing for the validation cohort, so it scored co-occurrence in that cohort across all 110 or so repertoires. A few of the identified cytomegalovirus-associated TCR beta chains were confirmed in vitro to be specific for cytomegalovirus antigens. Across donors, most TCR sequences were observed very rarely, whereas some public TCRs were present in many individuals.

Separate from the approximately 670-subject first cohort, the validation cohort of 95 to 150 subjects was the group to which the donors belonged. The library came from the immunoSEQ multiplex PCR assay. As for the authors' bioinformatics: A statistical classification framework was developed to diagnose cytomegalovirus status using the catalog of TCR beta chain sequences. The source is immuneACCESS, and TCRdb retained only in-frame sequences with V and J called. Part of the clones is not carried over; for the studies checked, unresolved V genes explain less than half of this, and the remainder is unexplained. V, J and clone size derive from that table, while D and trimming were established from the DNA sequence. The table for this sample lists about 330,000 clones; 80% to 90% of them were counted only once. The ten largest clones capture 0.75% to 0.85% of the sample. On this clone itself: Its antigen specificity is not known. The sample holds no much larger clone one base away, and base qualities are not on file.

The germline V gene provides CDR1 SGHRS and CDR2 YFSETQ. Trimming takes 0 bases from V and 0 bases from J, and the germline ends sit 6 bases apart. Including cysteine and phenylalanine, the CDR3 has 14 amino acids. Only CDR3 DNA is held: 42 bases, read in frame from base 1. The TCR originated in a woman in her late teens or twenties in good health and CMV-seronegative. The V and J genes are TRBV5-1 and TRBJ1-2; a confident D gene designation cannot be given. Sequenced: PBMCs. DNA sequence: TGCGCCAGCAGCTTGGACAGTTCTAACTATGGCTACACCTTC. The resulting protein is CASSLDSSNYGYTF.